This T cell receptor (beta chain) originates from a study of shared clonotypes between healthy human individuals. This clone was seen just once. Using immunoSEQ multiplex PCR, the repertoire was profiled, and TCRdb retains in-frame clones only, with some absent. The sample has around 500,000 clones, more than 65% seen once. Germline lookup yields CDR1 SGHNT and CDR2 YENEEA. Trimming stripped 5 bases from V and 5 bases from J, with 13 bases between. This CDR3 is built from 13 residues. This clonotype was obtained from a woman in her thirties or forties in good health. Some clones in this sample may be carry-over from other donors' samples. The specimen sequenced was PBMCs. The chain uses TRBV11-3 and TRBJ2-7; D might be TRBD2 (6 bases). The CDR3 DNA sequence: TGTGCCAGCAGCACATCCGGGGGTCACGAGCAGTACTTC. Its protein is CASSTSGGHEQYF.